The sequence of this TCR beta chain was determined in a study of cytomegalovirus exposure and HLA in healthy donors. V lost 0 bases to trimming and J lost 8 bases, with 22 bases between them. Germline loops: CDR1 LGHNA, CDR2 YNFKEQ. The length of the CDR3 is 17 residues. General study findings and limits: Subsequent analysis of the roughly 120 validation repertoires found a tendency for first-cohort TCR clusters to co-occur. Approximately 160 TCR beta chains were listed as cytomegalovirus-associated.

Repertoires were generated with immunoSEQ multiplex PCR, while TCRdb's copy carries only in-frame clones and drops some. The sample yields over 100,000 clones, roughly 90% seen once. From the approximately 120-subject validation cohort, which was separate from the roughly 620-subject first cohort, the donors were drawn. Of note for this clone: The antigen remains undetermined.

The sequenced sample consisted of PBMCs. The chain is built from TRBV4-2 and TRBJ1-2; D might be TRBD1 (6 bases). This receptor was taken from a woman aged 18 to 35 in good health and CMV-seropositive. The CDR3 loop reads CASSQDLTIGGTYGYTF. CDR3 DNA sequence: TGTGCCAGCAGCCAAGATCTGACAATAGGGGGAACATACGGCTACACCTTC.